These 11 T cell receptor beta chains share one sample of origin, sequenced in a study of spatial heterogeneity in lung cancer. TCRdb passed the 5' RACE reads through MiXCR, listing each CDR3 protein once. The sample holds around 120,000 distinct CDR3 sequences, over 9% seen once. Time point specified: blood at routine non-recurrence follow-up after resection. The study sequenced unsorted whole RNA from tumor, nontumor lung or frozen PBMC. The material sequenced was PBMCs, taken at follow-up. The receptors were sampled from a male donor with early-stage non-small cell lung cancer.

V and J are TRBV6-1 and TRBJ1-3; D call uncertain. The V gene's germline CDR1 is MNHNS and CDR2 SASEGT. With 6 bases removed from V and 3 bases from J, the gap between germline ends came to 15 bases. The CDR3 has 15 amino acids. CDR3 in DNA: TGTGCCAGCAGGCGCGAGGCGCCTCTTGGAAACACCATATATTTT. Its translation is CASRREAPLGNTIYF.

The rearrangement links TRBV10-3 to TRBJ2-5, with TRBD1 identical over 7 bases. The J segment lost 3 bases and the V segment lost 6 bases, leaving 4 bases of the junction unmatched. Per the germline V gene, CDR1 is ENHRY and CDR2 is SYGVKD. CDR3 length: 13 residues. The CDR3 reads CAIRNTGEETQYF. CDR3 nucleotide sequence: TGTGCCATCAGAAATACAGGGGAAGAGACCCAGTACTTC.

CDR3 DNA sequence: TGTGCCAGCACTAGTTTACCGGACAGGGCCAACACTGAAGCTTTCTTT. Amino acids: CASTSLPDRANTEAFF. The chain employs TRBV28 and TRBJ1-1; 8 bases align to TRBD1. This CDR3 has 16 residues. V dropped 7 bases and J dropped 2; count of bases not matched to a gene: 12. CDR1 and CDR2 from the germline V gene are MDHEN and SYDVKM.

The CDR3 DNA sequence: TGTGCCAGCAGCCAAGATCGTGGGGGGACCTACGAGCAGTACTTC. Translated: CASSQDRGGTYEQYF. This chain connects TRBV4-2 to TRBJ2-7; a weak D match, TRBD2 (6 bases). V lost 0 bases to trimming and J lost 2 bases, with 11 bases between them. The CDR3 has 15 residues. Germline lookup yields CDR1 LGHNA and CDR2 YNFKEQ.

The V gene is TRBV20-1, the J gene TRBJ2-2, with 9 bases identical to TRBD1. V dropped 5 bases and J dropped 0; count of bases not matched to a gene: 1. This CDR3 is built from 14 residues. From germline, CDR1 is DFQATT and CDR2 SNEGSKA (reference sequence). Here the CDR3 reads CSAGQGSNTGELFF. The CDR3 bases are TGCAGTGCTGGACAGGGGTCGAACACCGGGGAGCTGTTTTTT.

The CDR3 nucleotides are TGTGCCAGCAGCTTGGGCCTTCAGCCCCAGCATTTT. Amino acids: CASSLGLQPQHF. V and J are TRBV7-2 and TRBJ1-5; no definite D call. Germline V gives CDR1 SGHTA, CDR2 FQGNSA. CDR3 length: 12 residues. Trimming pared 3 bases from V and 6 bases from J, leaving 6 bases between.

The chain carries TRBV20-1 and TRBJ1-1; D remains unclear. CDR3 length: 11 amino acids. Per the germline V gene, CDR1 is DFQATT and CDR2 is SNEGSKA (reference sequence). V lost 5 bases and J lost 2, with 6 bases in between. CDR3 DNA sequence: TGCAGTGCTCCACAAAACACTGAAGCTTTCTTT. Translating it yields CSAPQNTEAFF.

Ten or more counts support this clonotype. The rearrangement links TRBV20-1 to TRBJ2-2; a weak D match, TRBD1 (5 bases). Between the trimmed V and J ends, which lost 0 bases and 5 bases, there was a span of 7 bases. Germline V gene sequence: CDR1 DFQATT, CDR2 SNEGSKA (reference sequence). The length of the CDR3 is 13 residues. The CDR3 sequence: CSAREGVTGELFF. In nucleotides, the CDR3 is TGCAGTGCTAGAGAAGGGGTAACCGGGGAGCTGTTTTTT.

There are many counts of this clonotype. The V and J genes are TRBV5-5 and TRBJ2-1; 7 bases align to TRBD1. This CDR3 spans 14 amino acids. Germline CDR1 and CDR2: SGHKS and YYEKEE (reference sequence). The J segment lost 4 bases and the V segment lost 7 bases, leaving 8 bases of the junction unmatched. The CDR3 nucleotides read TGTGCCAGCTCCGGGACAGCGAGTTACAATGAGCAGTTCTTC. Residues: CASSGTASYNEQFF.

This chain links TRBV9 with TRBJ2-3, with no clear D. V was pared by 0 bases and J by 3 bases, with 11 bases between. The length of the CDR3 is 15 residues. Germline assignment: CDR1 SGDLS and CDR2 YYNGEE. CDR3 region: CASSVVSGKTDTQYF. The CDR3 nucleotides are TGTGCCAGCAGCGTAGTTTCTGGTAAGACAGATACGCAGTATTTT.

CDR3 region: CASSSPGGNQPQHF. Written as DNA, the CDR3 is TGTGCCAGCAGCTCCCCCGGCGGCAATCAGCCCCAGCATTTT. The rearrangement links TRBV11-2 to TRBJ1-5; D ambiguous. This CDR3 spans 14 amino acids. Trimming pared 4 bases from V and 2 bases from J, leaving 9 bases between. The germline gives CDR1 SGHAT, CDR2 FQNNGV.